This T cell receptor (beta chain) was sequenced for a study of T cells in Graves' hyperthyroidism and ophthalmopathy. TCR beta CDR3 region amplification was performed from RNA transcripts. TCR CDR3 underwent first-round RT-PCR with the HTBI primer set. MiXCR, applied by TCRdb to the multiplex PCR reads, yields one record per CDR3 protein. The repertoire holds some 600,000 distinct CDR3 sequences, with over 11% as singletons. This TCR derives from a woman aged 25 to 39 with Graves' hyperthyroidism that later progressed to Graves' ophthalmopathy. What was sequenced was blood.

CDR3 sequence: CASSPTADSYGYTF. The CDR3 region has the DNA TGTGCCAGCAGCCCAACAGCGGACTCTTATGGCTACACCTTC. The chain has TRBV3-1 and TRBJ1-2; D is ambiguous. V dropped 4 bases and J dropped 5 bases, with 14 bases sitting between them. Germline V lookup: CDR1 LGHDT, CDR2 YNNKEL (reference sequence). This CDR3 comprises 14 residues.